This TCR beta chain is drawn from a study of molecular identifiers for immune sequencing clone quantification. Overall study findings and caveats: Clones above 20 RNA copies contained over 97% of effector molecules but under 1% of naive ones.

In its sample, this clonotype was seen a few times. The antigen is not known. Germline loops: CDR1 LNHNV, CDR2 YYDKDF (reference sequence). The CDR3 is 14 residues long. Trimming cost V 5 bases and J 5 bases; bases outside gene matches: 5. Listed TCR primers, together with previously described methods, were used for the bulk TCR libraries. TCRdb redid the calling of the PCR reads with MiXCR, one entry per CDR3 protein. The table records about 330,000 distinct CDR3 sequences, 24% of them present only once. Sample: naive CD8+ T cells from blood, with Jurkat cell RNA spiked in. Regarding subset: FACS-sorted CD8+CD4-CCR7+CD45RA+ naive T cells. The chain recombines TRBV15 with TRBJ2-1; 8 positions match TRBD1. This receptor was taken from a human donor in good health. Some libraries in this study had Jurkat cell RNA spiked in. CDR3 coding DNA: TGTGCCACCAGCGAGGGACAGGTCCACAATGAGCAGTTCTTC. Protein: CATSEGQVHNEQFF.